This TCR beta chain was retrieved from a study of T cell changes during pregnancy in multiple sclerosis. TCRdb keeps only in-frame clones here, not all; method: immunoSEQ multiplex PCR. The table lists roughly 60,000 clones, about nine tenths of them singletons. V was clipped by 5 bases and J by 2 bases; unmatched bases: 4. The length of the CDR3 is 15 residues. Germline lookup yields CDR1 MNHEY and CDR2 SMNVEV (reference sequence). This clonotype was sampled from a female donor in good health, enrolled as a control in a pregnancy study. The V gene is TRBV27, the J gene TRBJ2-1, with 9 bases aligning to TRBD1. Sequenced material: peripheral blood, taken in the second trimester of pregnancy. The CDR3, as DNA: TGTGCCAGCAGTCGTACAGGGGGCGCCTACAATGAGCAGTTCTTC. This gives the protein CASSRTGGAYNEQFF.